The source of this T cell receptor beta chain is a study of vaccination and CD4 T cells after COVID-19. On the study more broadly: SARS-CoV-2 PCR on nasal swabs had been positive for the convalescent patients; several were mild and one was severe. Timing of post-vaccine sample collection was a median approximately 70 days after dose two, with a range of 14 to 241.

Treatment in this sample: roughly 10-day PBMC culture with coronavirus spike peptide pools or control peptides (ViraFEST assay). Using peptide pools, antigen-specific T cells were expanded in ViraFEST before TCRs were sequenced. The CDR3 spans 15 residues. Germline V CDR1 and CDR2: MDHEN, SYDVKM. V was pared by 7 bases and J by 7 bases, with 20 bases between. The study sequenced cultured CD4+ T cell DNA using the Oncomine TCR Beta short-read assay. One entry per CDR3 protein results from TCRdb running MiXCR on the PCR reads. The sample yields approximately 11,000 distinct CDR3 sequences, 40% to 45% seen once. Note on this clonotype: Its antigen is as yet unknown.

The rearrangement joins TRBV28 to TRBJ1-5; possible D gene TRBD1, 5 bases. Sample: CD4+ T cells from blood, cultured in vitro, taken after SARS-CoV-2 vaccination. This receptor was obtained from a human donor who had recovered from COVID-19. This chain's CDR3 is CASIPLPPEGQPQHF. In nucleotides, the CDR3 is TGTGCCAGCATTCCTTTACCCCCAGAGGGGCAGCCCCAGCATTTT. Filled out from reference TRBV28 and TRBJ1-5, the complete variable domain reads DVKVTQSSRYLVKRTGEKVFLECVQDMDHENMFWYRQDPGLGLRLIYFSYDVKMKEKGDIPEGYSVSREKKERFSLILESASTNQTSMYLCASIPLPPEGQPQHFGDGTRLSIL.